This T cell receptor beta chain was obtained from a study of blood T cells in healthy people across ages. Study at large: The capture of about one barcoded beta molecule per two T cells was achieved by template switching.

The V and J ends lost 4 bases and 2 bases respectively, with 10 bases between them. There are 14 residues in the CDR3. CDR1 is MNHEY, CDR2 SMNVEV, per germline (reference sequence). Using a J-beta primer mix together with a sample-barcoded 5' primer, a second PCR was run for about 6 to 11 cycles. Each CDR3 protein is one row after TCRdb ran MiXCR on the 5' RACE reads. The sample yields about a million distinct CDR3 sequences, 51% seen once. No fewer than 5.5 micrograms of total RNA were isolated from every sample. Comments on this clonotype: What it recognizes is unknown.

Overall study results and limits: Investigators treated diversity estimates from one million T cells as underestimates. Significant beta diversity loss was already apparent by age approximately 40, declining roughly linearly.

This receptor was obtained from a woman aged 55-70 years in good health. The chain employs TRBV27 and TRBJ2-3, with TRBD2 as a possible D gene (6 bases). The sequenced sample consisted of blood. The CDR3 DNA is TGTGCCAGCAGTTGGAGGGGATTCACAGATACGCAGTATTTT. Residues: CASSWRGFTDTQYF.